The present entry profiles one T cell receptor beta chain with its context. What it binds is not known. The donors (healthy individuals) were bone marrow donors. The sample comes from a study of cytomegalovirus exposure and HLA in healthy donors. Study-wide points: Sequencing depth roughly uniform across donors was assumed in presence/absence analyses. Prior analysis indicated that the majority of TCR beta V segments exhibited productivity approximately 87% or approximately 30% of the time. In a later analysis, common viral pathogens appeared linked to several of the most significant clusters.

This PCR relied on a set of 60 Vbeta primers and 13 Jbeta primers. Assay: immunoSEQ multiplex PCR; the TCRdb copy retains only in-frame clones and omits some. Altogether about 210,000 clones are present, around 81% being singletons, with the ten largest covering roughly 10%. This CDR3 has 14 residues. V gave up 3 bases and J gave up 8 bases; unmatched junction bases: 2. CDR1 is SGHRS and CDR2 is YFSETQ in the germline V gene. The source is a woman aged 50 to 65 in good health and CMV-seropositive. This rearrangement joins TRBV5-1 to TRBJ1-6; TRBD1 agrees at 10 bases. Specimen: PBMCs. CDR3 nucleotides: TGCGCCAGCAGCTCGACAGGGGGCGATTCACCCCTCCACTTT. It yields the protein CASSSTGGDSPLHF.